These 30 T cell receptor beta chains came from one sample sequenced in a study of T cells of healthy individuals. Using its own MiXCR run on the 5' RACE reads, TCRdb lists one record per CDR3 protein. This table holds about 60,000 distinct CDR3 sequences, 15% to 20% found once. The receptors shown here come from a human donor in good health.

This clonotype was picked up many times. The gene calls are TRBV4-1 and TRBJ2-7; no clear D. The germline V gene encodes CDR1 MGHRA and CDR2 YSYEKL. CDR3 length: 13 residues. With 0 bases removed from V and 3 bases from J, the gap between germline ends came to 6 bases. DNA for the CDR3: TGCGCCAGCAGCCAAGATAAGGGCTACGAGCAGTACTTC. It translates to CASSQDKGYEQYF.

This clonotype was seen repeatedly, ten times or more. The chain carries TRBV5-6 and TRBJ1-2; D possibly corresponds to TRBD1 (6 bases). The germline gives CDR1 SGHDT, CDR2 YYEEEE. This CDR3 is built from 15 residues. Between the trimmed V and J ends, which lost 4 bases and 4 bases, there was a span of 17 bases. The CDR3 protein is CASSRLSGDSYGYTF. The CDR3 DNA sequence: TGTGCCAGCAGCCGCTTGTCAGGGGATAGCTATGGCTACACCTTC.

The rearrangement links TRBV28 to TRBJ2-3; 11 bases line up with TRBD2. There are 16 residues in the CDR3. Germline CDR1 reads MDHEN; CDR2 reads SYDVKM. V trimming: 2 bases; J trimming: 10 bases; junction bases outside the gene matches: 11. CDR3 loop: CASSLVLAGGPAPQYF. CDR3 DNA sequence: TGTGCCAGCAGTTTAGTCCTAGCGGGGGGCCCCGCTCCGCAGTATTTT.

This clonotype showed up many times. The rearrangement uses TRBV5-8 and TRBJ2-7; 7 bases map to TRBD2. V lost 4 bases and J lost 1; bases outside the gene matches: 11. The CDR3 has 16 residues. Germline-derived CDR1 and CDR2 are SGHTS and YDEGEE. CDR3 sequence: CASSLIRLALSYEQYF. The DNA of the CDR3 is TGTGCCAGCAGCCTAATCCGACTAGCACTTTCCTACGAGCAGTACTTC.

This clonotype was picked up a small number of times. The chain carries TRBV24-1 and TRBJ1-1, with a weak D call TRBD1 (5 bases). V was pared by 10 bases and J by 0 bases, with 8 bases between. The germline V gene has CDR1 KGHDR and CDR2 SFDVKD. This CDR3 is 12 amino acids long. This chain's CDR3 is CATRGVNTEAFF. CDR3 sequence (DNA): TGTGCCACTCGAGGGGTGAACACTGAAGCTTTCTTT.

In DNA, the CDR3 is TGTGCCAGCAGCTTGCAGCCGAACACCGGGGAGCTGTTTTTT. This encodes CASSLQPNTGELFF. This chain links TRBV5-4 with TRBJ2-2; the D is unclear. CDR1 SGHNT and CDR2 YYREEE come from the germline V gene (reference sequence). Trimming took off 1 base at V and 0 bases at J, with 4 bases between the two ends. The CDR3 extends over 14 amino acids. The full variable domain, completed using reference TRBV5-4 and TRBJ2-2, is ETGVTQSPTHLIKTRGQQVTLRCSSQSGHNTVSWYQQALGQGPQFIFQYYREEENGRGNFPPRFSGLQFPNYSSELNVNALELDDSALYLCASSLQPNTGELFFGEGSRLTVL.

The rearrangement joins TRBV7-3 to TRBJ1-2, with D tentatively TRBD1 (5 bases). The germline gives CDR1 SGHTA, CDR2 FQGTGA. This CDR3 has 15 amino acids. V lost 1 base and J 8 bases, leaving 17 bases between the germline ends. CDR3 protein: CASSLKGIEGTGYTF. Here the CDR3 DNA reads TGTGCCAGCAGCTTAAAGGGGATAGAGGGCACCGGCTACACCTTC.

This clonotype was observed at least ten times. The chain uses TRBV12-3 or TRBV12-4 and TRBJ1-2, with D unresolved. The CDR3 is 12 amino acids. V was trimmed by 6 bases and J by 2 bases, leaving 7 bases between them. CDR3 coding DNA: TGTGCCAGCAGCCCGGAAAACTATGGCTACACCTTC. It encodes CASSPENYGYTF.

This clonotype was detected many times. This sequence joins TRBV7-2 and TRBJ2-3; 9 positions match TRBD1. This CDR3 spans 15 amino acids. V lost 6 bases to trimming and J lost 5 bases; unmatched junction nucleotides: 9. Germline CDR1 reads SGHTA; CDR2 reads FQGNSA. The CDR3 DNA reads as TGTGCCAGCAGGCGAACCGGACAGGGGATAGATACGCAGTATTTT. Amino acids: CASRRTGQGIDTQYF.

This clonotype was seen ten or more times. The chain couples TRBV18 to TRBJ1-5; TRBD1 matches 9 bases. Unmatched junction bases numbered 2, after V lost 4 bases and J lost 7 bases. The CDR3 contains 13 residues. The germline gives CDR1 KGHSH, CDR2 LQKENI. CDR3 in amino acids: CASSLGQGQPQHF. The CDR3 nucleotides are TGTGCCAGCTCACTGGGACAGGGACAGCCCCAGCATTTT.

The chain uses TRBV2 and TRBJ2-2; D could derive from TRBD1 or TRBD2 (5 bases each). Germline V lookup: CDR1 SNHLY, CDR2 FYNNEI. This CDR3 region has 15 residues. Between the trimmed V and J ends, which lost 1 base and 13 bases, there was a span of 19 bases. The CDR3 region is CASSEGWPGRALLFF. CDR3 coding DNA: TGTGCCAGCAGTGAAGGTTGGCCAGGGCGGGCGTTGCTGTTTTTT.

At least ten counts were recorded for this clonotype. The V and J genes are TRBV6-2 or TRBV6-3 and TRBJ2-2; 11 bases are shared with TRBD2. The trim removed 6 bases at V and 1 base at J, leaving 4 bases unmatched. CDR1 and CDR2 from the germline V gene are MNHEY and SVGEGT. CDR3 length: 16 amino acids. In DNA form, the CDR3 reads TGTGCCAGCAGCCCGGGACTAGCGGTGAACACCGGGGAGCTGTTTTTT. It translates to CASSPGLAVNTGELFF.

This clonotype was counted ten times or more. CDR3 in DNA: TGTGCCAGCAGCCAAGACAGAAATAGCAATCAGCCCCAGCATTTT. The encoded protein is CASSQDRNSNQPQHF. The V gene is TRBV3-1, the J gene TRBJ1-5, with D hard to call. Germline V gives CDR1 LGHDT, CDR2 YNNKEL (reference sequence). The CDR3 runs 15 residues. Deletions cut 0 bases from V and 0 bases from J, with 6 bases between. The full variable domain, rest sourced from reference TRBV3-1 and TRBJ1-5, is DTAVSQTPKYLVTQMGNDKSIKCEQNLGHDTMYWYKQDSKKFLKIMFSYNNKELIINETVPNRFSPKSPDKAHLNLHINSLELGDSAVYFCASSQDRNSNQPQHFGDGTRLSIL.

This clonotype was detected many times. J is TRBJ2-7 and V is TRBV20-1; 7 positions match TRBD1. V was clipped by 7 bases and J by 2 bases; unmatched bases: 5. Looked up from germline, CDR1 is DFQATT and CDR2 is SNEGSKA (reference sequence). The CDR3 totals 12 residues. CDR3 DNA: TGCAGTGTGATAGGGGGCCCCTACGAGCAGTACTTC. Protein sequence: CSVIGGPYEQYF.

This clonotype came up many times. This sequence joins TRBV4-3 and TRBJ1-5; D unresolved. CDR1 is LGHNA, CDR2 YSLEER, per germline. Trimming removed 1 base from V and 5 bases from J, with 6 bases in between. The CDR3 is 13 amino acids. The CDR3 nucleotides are TGCGCCAGCAGCCAAGTCATTGATCAGCCCCAGCATTTT. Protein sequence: CASSQVIDQPQHF.

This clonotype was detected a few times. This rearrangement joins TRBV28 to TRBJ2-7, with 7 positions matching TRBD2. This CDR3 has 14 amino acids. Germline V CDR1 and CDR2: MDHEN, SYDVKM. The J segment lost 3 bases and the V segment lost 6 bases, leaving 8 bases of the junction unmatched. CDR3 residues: CASRPAGLNYEQYF. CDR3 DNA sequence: TGTGCCAGCAGACCAGCGGGACTGAACTACGAGCAGTACTTC.

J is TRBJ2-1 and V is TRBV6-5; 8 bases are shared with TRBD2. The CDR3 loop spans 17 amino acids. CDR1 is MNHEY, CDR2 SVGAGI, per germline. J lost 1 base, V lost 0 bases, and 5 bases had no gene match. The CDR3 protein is CASSYSFAGGSYNEQFF. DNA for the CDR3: TGTGCCAGCAGTTACTCCTTCGCGGGGGGTTCCTACAATGAGCAGTTCTTC.

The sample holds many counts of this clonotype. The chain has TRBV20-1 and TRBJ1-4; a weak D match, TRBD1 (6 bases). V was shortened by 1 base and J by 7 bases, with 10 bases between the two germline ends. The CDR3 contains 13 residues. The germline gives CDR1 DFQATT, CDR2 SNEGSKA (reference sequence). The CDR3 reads CSARGGAGEKLFF. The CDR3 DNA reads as TGCAGTGCTAGAGGGGGGGCGGGTGAAAAACTGTTTTTT.

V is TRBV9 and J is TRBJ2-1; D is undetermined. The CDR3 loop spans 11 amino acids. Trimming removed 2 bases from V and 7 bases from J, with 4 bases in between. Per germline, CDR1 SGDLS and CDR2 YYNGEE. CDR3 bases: TGTGCCAGCAGCGTGGATAATGAGCAGTTCTTC. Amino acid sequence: CASSVDNEQFF.

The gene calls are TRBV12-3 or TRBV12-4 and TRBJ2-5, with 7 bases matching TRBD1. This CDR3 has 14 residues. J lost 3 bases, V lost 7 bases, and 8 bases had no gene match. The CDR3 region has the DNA TGTGCCAGCACGCTCGGGACAGCAAAAGAGACCCAGTACTTC. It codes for CASTLGTAKETQYF.

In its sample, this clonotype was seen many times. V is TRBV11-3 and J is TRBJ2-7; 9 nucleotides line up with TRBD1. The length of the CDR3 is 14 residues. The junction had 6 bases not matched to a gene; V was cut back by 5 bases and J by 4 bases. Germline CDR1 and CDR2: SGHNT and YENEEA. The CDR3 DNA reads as TGTGCCAGCAGCCGCTATGGACAGGGGTACGAGCAGTACTTC. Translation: CASSRYGQGYEQYF. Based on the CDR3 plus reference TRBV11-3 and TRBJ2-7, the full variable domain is EAGVVQSPRYKIIEKKQPVAFWCNPISGHNTLYWYLQNLGQGPELLIRYENEEAVDDSQLPKDRFSAERLKGVDSTLKIQPAELGDSAVYLCASSRYGQGYEQYFGPGTRLTVT.

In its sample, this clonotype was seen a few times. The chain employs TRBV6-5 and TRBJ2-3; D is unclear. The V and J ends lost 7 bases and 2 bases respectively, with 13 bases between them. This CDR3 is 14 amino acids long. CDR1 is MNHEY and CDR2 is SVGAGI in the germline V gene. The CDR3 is CASKRGGPTDTQYF. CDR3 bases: TGTGCCAGCAAACGAGGCGGCCCCACAGATACGCAGTATTTT.

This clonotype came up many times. The chain's CDR3 is CASSIREFGYTF. As DNA, the CDR3 is TGTGCCAGTAGTATACGGGAATTTGGCTACACCTTC. V gene TRBV19 combines with J gene TRBJ1-2, with D unresolved. This CDR3 has 12 amino acids. The germline CDR1 and CDR2 sequences are LNHDA and SQIVND (reference sequence). The ends were cut back, 2 bases at V and 7 bases at J, with 8 bases in the middle. The full variable domain, its missing parts supplied by reference TRBV19 and TRBJ1-2, is DGGITQSPKYLFRKEGQNVTLSCEQNLNHDAMYWYRQDPGQGLRLIYYSQIVNDFQKGDIAEGYSVSREKKESFPLTVTSAQKNPTAFYLCASSIREFGYTFGSGTRLTVV.

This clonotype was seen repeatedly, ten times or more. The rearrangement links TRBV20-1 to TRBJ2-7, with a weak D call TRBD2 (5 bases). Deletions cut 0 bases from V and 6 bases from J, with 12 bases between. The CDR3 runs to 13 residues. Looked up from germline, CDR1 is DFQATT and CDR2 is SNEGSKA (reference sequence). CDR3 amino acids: CSARDGLAAEQYF. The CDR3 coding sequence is TGCAGTGCTAGAGATGGGCTAGCCGCCGAGCAGTACTTC.

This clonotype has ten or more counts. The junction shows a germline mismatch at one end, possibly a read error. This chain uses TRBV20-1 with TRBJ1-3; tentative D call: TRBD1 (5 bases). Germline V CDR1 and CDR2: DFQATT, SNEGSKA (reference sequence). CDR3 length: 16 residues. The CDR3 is CSARWRGNPSGNTMYF. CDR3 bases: TGCAGTGCTAGGTGGCGGGGCAACCCCTCTGGAAACACCATGTATTTT.

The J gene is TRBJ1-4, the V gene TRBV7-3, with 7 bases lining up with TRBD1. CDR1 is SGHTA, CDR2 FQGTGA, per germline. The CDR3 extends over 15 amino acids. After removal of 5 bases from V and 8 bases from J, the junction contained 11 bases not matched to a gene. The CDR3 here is CASSPTGQPGEKLFF. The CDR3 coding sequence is TGTGCCAGCAGCCCAACGGGACAGCCTGGGGAAAAACTGTTTTTT.

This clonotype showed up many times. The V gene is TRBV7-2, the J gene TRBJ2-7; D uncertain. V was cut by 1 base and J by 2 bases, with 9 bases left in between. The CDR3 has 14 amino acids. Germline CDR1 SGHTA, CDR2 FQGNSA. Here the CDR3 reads CASSLGTYAYEQYF. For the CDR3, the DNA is TGTGCCAGCAGCTTAGGGACCTATGCCTACGAGCAGTACTTC.

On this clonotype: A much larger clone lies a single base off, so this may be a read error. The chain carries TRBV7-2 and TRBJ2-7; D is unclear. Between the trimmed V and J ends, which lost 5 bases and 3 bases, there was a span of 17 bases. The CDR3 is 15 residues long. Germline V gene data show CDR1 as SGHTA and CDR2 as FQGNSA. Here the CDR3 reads CASSLISGYDYEQYF. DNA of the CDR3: TGTGCCAGCAGCCTTATCTCCGGGTATGACTACGAGCAGTACTTC.

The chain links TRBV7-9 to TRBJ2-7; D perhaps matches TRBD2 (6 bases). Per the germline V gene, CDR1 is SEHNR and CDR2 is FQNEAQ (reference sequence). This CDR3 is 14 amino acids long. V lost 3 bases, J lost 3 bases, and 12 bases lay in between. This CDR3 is CASSFFAEGYEQYF. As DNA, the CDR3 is TGTGCCAGCAGCTTCTTTGCGGAGGGCTACGAGCAGTACTTC.

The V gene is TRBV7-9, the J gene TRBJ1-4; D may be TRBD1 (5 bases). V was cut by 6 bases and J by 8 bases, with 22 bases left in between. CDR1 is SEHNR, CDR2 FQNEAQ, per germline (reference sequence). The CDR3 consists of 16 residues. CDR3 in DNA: TGTGCCAGCAGTTCTACCCTCGACAGTCCGGGCGAAAAACTGTTTTTT. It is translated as CASSSTLDSPGEKLFF.